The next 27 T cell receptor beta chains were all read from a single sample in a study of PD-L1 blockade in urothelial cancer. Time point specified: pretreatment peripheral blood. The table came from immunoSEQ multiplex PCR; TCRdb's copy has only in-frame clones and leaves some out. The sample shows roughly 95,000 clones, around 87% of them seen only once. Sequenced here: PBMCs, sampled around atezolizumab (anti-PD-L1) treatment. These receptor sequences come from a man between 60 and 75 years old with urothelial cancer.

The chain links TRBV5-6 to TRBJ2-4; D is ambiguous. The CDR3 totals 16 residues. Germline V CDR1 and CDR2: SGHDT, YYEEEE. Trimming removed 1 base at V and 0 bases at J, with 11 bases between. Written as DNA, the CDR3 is TGTGCCAGCAGCTTGAATAGCCGGGTAGCCAAAAACATTCAGTACTTC. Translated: CASSLNSRVAKNIQYF.

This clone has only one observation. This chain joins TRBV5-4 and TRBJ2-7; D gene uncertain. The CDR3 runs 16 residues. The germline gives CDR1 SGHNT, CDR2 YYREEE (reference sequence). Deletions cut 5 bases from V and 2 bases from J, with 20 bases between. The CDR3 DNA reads TGTGCCAGCAGTCTTGGAAGACCCGGCGGAACCTACGAGCAGTACTTC. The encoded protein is CASSLGRPGGTYEQYF.

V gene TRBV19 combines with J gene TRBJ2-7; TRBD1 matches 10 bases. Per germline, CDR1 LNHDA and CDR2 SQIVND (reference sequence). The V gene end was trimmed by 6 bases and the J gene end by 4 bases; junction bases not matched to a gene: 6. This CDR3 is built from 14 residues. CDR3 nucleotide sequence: TGTGCCAGTAGGTCGACAGGGGGCGCGTACGAGCAGTACTTC. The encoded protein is CASRSTGGAYEQYF.

DNA for the CDR3: TGTGCCACCACCTTCGGACAGGGACACGAATCACCCCTCCACTTT. Translating gives CATTFGQGHESPLHF. V usage is TRBV2 and J usage is TRBJ1-6, with 8 bases that match TRBD1. The CDR3 is made up of 15 amino acids. V trimming: 10 bases; J trimming: 10 bases; junction bases outside the gene matches: 15. The germline gives CDR1 SNHLY, CDR2 FYNNEI.

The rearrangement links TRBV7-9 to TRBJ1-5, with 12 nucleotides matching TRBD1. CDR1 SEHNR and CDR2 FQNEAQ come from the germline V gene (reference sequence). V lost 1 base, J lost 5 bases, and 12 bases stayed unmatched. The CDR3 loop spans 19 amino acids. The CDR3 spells CASSLGGAWDRGLDQPQHF. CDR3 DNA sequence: TGTGCCAGCAGCTTAGGTGGGGCTTGGGACAGGGGGCTCGATCAGCCCCAGCATTTT.

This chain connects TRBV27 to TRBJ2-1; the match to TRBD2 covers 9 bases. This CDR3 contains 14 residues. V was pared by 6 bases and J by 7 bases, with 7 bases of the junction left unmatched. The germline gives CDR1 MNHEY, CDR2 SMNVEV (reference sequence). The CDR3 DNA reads TGTGCCAGCAGGCTAGCGGGGTCCCGGAATGAGCAGTTCTTC. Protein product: CASRLAGSRNEQFF.

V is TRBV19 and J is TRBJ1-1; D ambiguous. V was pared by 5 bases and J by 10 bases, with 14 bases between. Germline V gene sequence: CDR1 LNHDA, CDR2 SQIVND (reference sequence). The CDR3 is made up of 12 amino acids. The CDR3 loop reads CASSFPREGAFF. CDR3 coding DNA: TGTGCCAGTAGTTTCCCTCGGGAAGGAGCTTTCTTT.

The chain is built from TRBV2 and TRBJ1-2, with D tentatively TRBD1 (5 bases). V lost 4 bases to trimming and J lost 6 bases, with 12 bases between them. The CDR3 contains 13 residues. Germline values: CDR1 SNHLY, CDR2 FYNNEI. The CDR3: CASSVMGQDGYTF. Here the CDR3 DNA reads TGTGCCAGCAGTGTCATGGGGCAAGATGGCTACACCTTC.

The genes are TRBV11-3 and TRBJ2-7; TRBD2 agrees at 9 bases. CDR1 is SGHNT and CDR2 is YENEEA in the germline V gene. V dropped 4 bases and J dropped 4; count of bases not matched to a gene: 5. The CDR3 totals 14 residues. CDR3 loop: CASSSLAGPYEQYF. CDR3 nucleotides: TGTGCCAGCAGCTCTCTAGCGGGGCCGTACGAGCAGTACTTC.

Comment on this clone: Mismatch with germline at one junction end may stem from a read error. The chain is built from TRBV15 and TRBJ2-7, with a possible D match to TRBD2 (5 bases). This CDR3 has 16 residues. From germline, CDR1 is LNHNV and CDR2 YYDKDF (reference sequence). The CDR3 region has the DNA TGTGCCTCCAGCAAGGGTAGCGAGGCTCAGCTCTACGAGCAGTACTTC. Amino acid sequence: CASSKGSEAQLYEQYF.

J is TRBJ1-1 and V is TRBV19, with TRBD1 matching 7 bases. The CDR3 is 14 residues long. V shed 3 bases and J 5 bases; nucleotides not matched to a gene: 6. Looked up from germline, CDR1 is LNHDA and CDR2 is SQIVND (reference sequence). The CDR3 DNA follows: TGTGCCAGTAGTATTAGGGGGCTAGGAACTGAAGCTTTCTTT. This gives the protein CASSIRGLGTEAFF.

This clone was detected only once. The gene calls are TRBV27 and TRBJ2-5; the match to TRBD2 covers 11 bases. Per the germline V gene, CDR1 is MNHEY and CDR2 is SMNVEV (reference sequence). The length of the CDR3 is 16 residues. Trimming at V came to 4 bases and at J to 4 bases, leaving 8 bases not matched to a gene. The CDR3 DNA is TGTGCCAGCAGTTCCACTAGCGGGGGCCCGCTAGAGACCCAGTACTTC. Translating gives CASSSTSGGPLETQYF.

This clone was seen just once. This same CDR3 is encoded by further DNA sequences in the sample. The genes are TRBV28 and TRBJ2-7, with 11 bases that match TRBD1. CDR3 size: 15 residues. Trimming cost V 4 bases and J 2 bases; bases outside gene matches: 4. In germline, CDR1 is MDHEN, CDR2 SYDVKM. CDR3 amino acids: CASSSPGQGAYEQYF. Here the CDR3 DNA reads TGTGCCAGCAGTTCCCCGGGACAGGGGGCCTACGAGCAGTACTTC.

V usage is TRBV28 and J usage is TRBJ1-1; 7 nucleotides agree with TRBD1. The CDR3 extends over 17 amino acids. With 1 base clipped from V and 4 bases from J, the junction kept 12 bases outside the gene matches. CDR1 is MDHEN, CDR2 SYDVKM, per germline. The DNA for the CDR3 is TGTGCCAGCAGTTTATTGAGGGCAGGGGGACCCAGCACTGAAGCTTTCTTT. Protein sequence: CASSLLRAGGPSTEAFF.

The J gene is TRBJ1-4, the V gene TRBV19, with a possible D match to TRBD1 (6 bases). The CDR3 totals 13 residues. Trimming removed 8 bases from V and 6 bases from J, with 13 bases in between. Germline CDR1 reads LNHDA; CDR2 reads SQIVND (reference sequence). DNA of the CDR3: TGTGCCAGTCGGGGAAGACAGGATGAAAAACTGTTTTTT. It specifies CASRGRQDEKLFF.

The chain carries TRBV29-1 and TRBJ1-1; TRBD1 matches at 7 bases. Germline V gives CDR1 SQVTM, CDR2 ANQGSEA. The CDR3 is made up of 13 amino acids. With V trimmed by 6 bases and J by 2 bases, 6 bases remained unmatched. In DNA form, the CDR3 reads TGCAGCGTCGACCGGACAGGTAACACTGAAGCTTTCTTT. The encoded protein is CSVDRTGNTEAFF.

CDR3 in DNA: TGTGCCAGCAGCCTCTCGGGGGGGTTAAACTACGAGCAGTACTTC. Protein sequence: CASSLSGGLNYEQYF. The chain has TRBV28 and TRBJ2-7; 8 bases line up with TRBD2. The germline gives CDR1 MDHEN, CDR2 SYDVKM. V was pared by 6 bases and J by 3 bases, with 10 bases of the junction left unmatched. This CDR3 has 15 amino acids. The entire variable domain, with the rest obtained from reference TRBV28 and TRBJ2-7, is as follows: DVKVTQSSRYLVKRTGEKVFLECVQDMDHENMFWYRQDPGLGLRLIYFSYDVKMKEKGDIPEGYSVSREKKERFSLILESASTNQTSMYLCASSLSGGLNYEQYFGPGTRLTVT.

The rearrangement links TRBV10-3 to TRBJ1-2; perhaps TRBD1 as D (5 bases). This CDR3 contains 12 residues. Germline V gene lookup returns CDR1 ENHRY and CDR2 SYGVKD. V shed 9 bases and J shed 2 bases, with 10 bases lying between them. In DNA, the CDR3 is TGTGCCATTTCCTCAGGGAACTATGGCTACACCTTC. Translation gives CAISSGNYGYTF.

Written as DNA, the CDR3 is TGTGCCAGCAGTGACAACATCAACAGGGGGGGGATGAACACTGAAGCTTTCTTT. Translated, it gives CASSDNINRGGMNTEAFF. This sequence joins TRBV6-1 and TRBJ1-1; 8 bases are a match to TRBD1. This CDR3 spans 18 amino acids. Germline loops: CDR1 MNHNS, CDR2 SASEGT. The V and J ends lost 3 bases and 0 bases, in that order; junction bases with no gene match: 12.

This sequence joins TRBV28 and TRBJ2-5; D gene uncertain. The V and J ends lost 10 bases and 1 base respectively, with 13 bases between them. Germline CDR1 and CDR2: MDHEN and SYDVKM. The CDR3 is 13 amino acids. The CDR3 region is CATFAGSQETQYF. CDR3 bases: TGTGCCACCTTTGCAGGCAGCCAAGAGACCCAGTACTTC.

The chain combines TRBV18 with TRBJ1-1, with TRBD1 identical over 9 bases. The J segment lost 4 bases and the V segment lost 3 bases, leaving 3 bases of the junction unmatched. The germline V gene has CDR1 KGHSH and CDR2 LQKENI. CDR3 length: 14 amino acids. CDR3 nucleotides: TGTGCCAGCTCACCGGGACAGGGAACCACTGAAGCTTTCTTT. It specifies CASSPGQGTTEAFF.

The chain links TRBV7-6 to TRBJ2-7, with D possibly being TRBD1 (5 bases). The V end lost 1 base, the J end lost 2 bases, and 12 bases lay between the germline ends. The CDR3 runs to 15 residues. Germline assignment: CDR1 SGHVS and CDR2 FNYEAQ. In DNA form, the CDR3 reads TGTGCCAGCAGCTTAGAGGGCAGGGCGACCTACGAGCAGTACTTC. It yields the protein CASSLEGRATYEQYF.

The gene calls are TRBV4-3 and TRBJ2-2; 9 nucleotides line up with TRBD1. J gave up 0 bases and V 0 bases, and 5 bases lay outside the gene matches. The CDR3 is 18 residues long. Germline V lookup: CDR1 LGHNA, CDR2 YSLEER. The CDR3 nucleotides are TGCGCCAGCAGCCAAGAATCCAGACAGGGGGCGAACACCGGGGAGCTGTTTTTT. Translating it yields CASSQESRQGANTGELFF.

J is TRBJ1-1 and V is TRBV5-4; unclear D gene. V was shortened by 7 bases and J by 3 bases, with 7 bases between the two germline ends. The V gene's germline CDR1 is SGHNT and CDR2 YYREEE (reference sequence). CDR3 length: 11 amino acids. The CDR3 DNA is TGTGCCAGCTGGCTGGACACTGAAGCTTTCTTT. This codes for CASWLDTEAFF.

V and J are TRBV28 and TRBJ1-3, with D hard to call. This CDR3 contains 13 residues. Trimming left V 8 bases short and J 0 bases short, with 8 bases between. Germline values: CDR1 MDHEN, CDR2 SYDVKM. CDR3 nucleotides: TGTGCCAGCGAGGCGTCCTCTGGAAACACCATATATTTT. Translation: CASEASSGNTIYF.

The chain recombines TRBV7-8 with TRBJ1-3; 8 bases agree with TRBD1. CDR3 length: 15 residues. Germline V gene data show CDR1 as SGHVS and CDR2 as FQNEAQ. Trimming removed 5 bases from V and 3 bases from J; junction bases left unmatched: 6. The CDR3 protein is CASSPGGFFGNTIYF. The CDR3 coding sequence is TGTGCCAGCAGCCCAGGGGGCTTTTTTGGAAACACCATATATTTT.

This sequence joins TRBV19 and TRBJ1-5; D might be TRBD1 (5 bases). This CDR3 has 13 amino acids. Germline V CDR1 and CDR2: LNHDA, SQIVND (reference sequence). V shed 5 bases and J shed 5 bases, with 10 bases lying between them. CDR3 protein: CASSGTLDQPQHF. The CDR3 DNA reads TGTGCCAGTAGTGGGACTCTAGATCAGCCCCAGCATTTT.